This T cell receptor (beta chain) was recovered during a study of T cell responses to AZD1222 COVID-19 vaccine. Whole-study findings and limits: Seropositive status at baseline applied to only a handful of AZD1222 recipients.

On this clone: The antigen is unknown.

TCRdb's table, derived via immunoSEQ multiplex PCR, lists solely in-frame clones and lacks some. The table lists 140,000 or so clones, 75% to 95% of them singletons. The CDR3 is 17 amino acids. V trimming: 0 bases; J trimming: 6 bases; junction bases outside the gene matches: 11. Germline V gives CDR1 LNHDA, CDR2 SQIVND (reference sequence). The receptor's source is an adult who received the MenACWY meningococcal vaccine as a control. This chain uses TRBV19 with TRBJ1-2, with 9 bases identical to TRBD1. Sequenced here: peripheral blood, sampled 28 days after the second dose of the MenACWY control vaccine. Written as DNA, the CDR3 is TGTGCCAGTAGTATAGACCGCAACAGGGGGCGCAGAGATGGCTACACCTTC. This sequence encodes CASSIDRNRGRRDGYTF.